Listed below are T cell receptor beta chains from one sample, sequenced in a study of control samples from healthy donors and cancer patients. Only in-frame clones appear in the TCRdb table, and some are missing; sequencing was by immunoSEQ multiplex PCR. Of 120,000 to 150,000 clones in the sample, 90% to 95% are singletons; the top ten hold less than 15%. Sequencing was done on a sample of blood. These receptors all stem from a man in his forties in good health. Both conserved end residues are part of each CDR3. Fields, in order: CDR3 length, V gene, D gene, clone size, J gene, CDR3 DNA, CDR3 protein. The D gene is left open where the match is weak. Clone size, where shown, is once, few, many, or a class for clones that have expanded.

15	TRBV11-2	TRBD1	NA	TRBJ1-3	TGTGCCAGCAGCCCCGGGACAGACTCTGGAAACACCATATATTTT	CASSPGTDSGNTIYF
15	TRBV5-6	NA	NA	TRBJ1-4	TGTGCCAGCAGCTTGGTTCCGGGACCTAATGAAAAACTGTTTTTT	CASSLVPGPNEKLFF
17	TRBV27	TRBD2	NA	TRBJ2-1	TGTGCCAGCAGTAACTCATGGGCGGGGGGGTCGTACAATGAGCAGTTCTTC	CASSNSWAGGSYNEQFF
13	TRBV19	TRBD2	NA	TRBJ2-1	TGTGCCAGTAGTATCGAAAGCGGGAGGCAGCAGTTCTTC	CASSIESGRQQFF
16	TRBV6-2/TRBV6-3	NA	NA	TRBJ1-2	TGTGCCAGCAGCCCTAGCCGGTCGGCCGGCTTCTATGGCTACACCTTC	CASSPSRSAGFYGYTF
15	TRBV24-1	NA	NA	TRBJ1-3	TGTGCCACCAGTGATCCCAGGGAAAATGGAAACACCATATATTTT	CATSDPRENGNTIYF
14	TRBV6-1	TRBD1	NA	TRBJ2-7	TGTGCCAGCAGTGAATGGACAGGAACCTACGAGCAGTACTTC	CASSEWTGTYEQYF
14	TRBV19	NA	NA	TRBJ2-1	TGTGCCAGTAGAAGCTCCGGGACGGGAAATGAGCAGTTCTTC	CASRSSGTGNEQFF
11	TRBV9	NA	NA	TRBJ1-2	TGTGCCAGCAGCCCAGGGTATGGCTACACCTTC	CASSPGYGYTF
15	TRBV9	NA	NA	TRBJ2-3	TGTGCCAGCAGCGTAGATGCAGGGGACGCAGATACGCAGTATTTT	CASSVDAGDADTQYF
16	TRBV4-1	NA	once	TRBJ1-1	TGCGCCAGCAGCCAAGATGCGGTTTTTGCTAACACTGAAGCTTTCTTT	CASSQDAVFANTEAFF
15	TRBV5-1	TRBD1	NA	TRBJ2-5	TGCGCCAGCAGCCCAGGGACAGCATCAACCGGGACCCAGTACTTC	CASSPGTASTGTQYF
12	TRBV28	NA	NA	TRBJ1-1	TGTGCCAGCAGGTTGGGGGAACCTGAAGCTTTCTTT	CASRLGEPEAFF
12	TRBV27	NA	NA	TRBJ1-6	TGTGCCAGCAGTTTATTTGGGTCACCCCTCCACTTT	CASSLFGSPLHF
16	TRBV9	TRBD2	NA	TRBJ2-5	TGTGCCAGCAGCGTAGCGGGGACTAGCGGACAAGAGACCCAGTACTTC	CASSVAGTSGQETQYF
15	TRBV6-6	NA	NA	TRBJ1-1	TGTGCCAGCAGCCCCCGATCGATTCGAGGGGGTGAAGCTTTCTTT	CASSPRSIRGGEAFF
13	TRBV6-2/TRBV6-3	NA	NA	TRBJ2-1	TGTGCCAGCAGTTACTTCGGAGGGAATGAGCAGTTCTTC	CASSYFGGNEQFF
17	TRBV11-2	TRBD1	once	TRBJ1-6	TGTGCCAGCAGCTTAGCCCTCCAGGACAGGGGAAATTCACCCCTCCACTTT	CASSLALQDRGNSPLHF
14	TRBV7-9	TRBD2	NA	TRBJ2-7	TGTGCCAGCAGCTTGTCGGAGCGGGATAACGAGCAGTACTTC	CASSLSERDNEQYF
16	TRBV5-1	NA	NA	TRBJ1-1	TGCGCCAGCAGCTTTTTCAGGGCGCCGGGGGACACTGAAGCTTTCTTT	CASSFFRAPGDTEAFF
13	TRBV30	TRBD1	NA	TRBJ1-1	TGTGCCTGGAGTAGACAGGGAAACACTGAAGCTTTCTTT	CAWSRQGNTEAFF
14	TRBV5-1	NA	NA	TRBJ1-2	TGCGCCAGCAGCTTGGAAGGGGGTCACTATGGCTACACCTTC	CASSLEGGHYGYTF
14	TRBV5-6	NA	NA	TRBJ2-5	TGTGCCAGCAGCTTAGACGGGGACCAAGAGACCCAGTACTTC	CASSLDGDQETQYF
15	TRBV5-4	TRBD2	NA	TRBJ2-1	TGTGCCAGCAGCTTGGCACTAGCGGGAGTGAGTGAGCAGTTCTTC	CASSLALAGVSEQFF
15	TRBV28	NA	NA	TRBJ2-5	TGTGCCAGCAGGCCGGGGCAGGGCGATGTGGGGACCCAGTACTTC	CASRPGQGDVGTQYF
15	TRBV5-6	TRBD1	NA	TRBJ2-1	TGTGCCAGCAGCGGCGACAGGGACTCCTACAATGAGCAGTTCTTC	CASSGDRDSYNEQFF
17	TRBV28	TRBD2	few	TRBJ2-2	TGTGCCAGCAGTTTATGGAGGCTAGCGGGAGGGCCCGGGGAGCTGTTTTTT	CASSLWRLAGGPGELFF
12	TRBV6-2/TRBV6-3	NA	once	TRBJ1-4	TGTGCCAGCAGTTACCCGCGGGAAAAACTGTTTTTT	CASSYPREKLFF
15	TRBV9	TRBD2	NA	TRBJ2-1	TGTGCCAGCAGCGTTTTAGGACTAGGGAAGAATGAGCAGTTCTTC	CASSVLGLGKNEQFF
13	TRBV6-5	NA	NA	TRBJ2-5	TGTGCCAGCAGCAGAGGCTTACAAGAGACCCAGTACTTC	CASSRGLQETQYF
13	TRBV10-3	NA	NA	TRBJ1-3	TGTGCCATCTGGGGCCTCTCTGGAAACACCATATATTTT	CAIWGLSGNTIYF
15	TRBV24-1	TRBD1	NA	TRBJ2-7	TGTGCCACCAGCGACAGGGCCCGACCCTCCTACGAGCAGTACTTC	CATSDRARPSYEQYF
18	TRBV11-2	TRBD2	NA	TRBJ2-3	TGTGCCAGCAGCTCCCGGACTAGCGGGAGTGACAGCACAGATACGCAGTATTTT	CASSSRTSGSDSTDTQYF
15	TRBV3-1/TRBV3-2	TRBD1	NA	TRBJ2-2	TGTGCCAGCAGCCAGGGCACAGGGGAACCCGGGGAGCTGTTTTTT	CASSQGTGEPGELFF
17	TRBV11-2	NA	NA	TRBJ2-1	TGTGCCAGCAGCTTACTCACCTCGACTAGTACCTACAATGAGCAGTTCTTC	CASSLLTSTSTYNEQFF
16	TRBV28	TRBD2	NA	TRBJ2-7	TGTGCCAGCAGTTCCCTTAGCGGGGATAGCTCCTACGAGCAGTACTTC	CASSSLSGDSSYEQYF
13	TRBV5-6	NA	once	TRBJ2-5	TGTGCCAGCAGGGGTGGAGGAGGGGAGACCCAGTACTTC	CASRGGGGETQYF
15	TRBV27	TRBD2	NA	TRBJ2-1	TGTGCCAGCAGCTCCGGGACTAGCAAGAGGAATGAGCAGTTCTTC	CASSSGTSKRNEQFF
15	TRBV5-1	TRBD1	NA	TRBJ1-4	TGCGCCAGCAGTTGGACAGGGGATCGGCAAGAAAAACTGTTTTTT	CASSWTGDRQEKLFF
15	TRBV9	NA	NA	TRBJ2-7	TGTGCCAGCATGCACATCCACAAAGAGTTCTACGAGCAGTACTTC	CASMHIHKEFYEQYF
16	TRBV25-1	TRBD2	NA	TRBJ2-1	TGTGCCAGCAGTCCGACTAGCGGGAGACGATCCAATGAGCAGTTCTTC	CASSPTSGRRSNEQFF
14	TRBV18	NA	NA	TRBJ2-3	TGTGCCAGCTCACCTTTGTCTTACACAGATACGCAGTATTTT	CASSPLSYTDTQYF
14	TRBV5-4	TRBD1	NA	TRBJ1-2	TGTGCCAGCAACTTAGGACAGGGGGACTATGGCTACACCTTC	CASNLGQGDYGYTF
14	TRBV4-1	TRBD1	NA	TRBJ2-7	TGCGCCAGCAGCCAAGTACAGGGGGAGTACGAGCAGTACTTC	CASSQVQGEYEQYF
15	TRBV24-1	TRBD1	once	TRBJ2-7	TGTGCCACCAGTGATGCCCGGGACAGTCCCTACGAGCAGTACTTC	CATSDARDSPYEQYF
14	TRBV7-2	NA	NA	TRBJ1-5	TGTGCCAGCAGCTCGACAGCTAGCAATCAGCCCCAGCATTTT	CASSSTASNQPQHF
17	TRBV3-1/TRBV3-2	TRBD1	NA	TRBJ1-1	TGTGCCAGCAGCCAAACCGGCAGGGCACAGGGGATAGCTGAAGCTTTCTTT	CASSQTGRAQGIAEAFF
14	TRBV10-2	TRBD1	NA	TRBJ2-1	TGCGCCAGCAATACAGGGGGACTTTACAATGAGCAGTTCTTC	CASNTGGLYNEQFF
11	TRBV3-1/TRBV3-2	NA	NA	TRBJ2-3	TGTGCCAGCAGCACGGCAGATACGCAGTATTTT	CASSTADTQYF
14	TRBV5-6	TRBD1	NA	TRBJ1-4	TGTGCCAGCAGCTTGGGGACAGGGTATGAAAAACTGTTTTTT	CASSLGTGYEKLFF
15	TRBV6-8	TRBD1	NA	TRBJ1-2	TGTGCCAGCAGTTACCCAACAGGGGGCTGGTATGGCTACACCTTC	CASSYPTGGWYGYTF
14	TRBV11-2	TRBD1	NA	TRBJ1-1	TGTGCCAGCAGCCCGGGACAGTCGAACACTGAAGCTTTCTTT	CASSPGQSNTEAFF
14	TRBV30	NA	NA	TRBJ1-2	TGTGCCTGGAGTGTAAGGACAAATAACTATGGCTACACCTTC	CAWSVRTNNYGYTF
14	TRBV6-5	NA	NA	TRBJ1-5	TGTGCCAGCGATGCTGGGGACTTTGCCCAGCCCCAGCATTTT	CASDAGDFAQPQHF